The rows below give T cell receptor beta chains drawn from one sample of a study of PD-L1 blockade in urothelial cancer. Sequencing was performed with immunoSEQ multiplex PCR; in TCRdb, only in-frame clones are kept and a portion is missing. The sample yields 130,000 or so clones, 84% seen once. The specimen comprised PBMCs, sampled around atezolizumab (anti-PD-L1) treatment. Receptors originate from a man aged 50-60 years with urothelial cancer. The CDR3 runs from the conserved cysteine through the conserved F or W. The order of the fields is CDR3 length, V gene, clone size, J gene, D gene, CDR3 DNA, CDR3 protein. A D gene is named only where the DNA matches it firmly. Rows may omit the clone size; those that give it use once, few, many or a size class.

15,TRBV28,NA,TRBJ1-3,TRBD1,TGTGCCAGCAGATCACAGGGGTTGGGGGGAAACACCATATATTTT,CASRSQGLGGNTIYF
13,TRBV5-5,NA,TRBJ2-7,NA,TGTGCCAGCAGCTTCGGACTATTCTACGAGCAGTACTTC,CASSFGLFYEQYF
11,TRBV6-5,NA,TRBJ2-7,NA,TGTGCCAGCCACTCGTCCGGGGAGCAGTACTTC,CASHSSGEQYF
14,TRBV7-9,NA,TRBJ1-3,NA,TGTGCCAGCAGCCCTGACATCAGTGGAAACACCATATATTTT,CASSPDISGNTIYF
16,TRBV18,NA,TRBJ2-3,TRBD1,TGTGCCAGCTCACCAGGAAAGACAGGGGGCACAGATACGCAGTATTTT,CASSPGKTGGTDTQYF
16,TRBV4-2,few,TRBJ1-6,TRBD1,TGTGCCAGCAGCCAAGAACCGGGACAGGCTAATTCACCCCTCCACTTT,CASSQEPGQANSPLHF
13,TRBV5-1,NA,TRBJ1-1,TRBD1,TGCGCCAGCAGCCCAGGGGGGAACACTGAAGCTTTCTTT,CASSPGGNTEAFF
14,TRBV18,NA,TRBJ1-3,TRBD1,TGTGCCAGCTCACAGGGGGCGACTGGAAACACCATATATTTT,CASSQGATGNTIYF
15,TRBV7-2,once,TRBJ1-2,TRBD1,TGTGCCAGCAGCCGACCCACAGGGGGTGGCTATGGCTACACCTTC,CASSRPTGGGYGYTF
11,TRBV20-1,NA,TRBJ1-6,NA,TGCAGTGCTAGGTCTCGGGGGGCCCTCCACTTT,CSARSRGALHF
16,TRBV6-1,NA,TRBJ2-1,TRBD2,TGTGCCAGCAGTGGAGCCGGACTAGCGGGAGCTCCTGAGCAGTTCTTC,CASSGAGLAGAPEQFF
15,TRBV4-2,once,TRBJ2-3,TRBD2,TGTGCCAGCAGCCTAGCGGGAGGGCCGTCAGATACGCAGTATTTT,CASSLAGGPSDTQYF
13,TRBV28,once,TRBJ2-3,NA,TGTGCCAGCAGTTCCCCTACTCTTGGTACGCAGTATTTT,CASSSPTLGTQYF
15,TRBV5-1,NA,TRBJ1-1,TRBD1,TGCGCCAGCAGCTTGGACGGGACAGGGGAGTCAAGAGCTTTCTTT,CASSLDGTGESRAFF
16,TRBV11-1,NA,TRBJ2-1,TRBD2,TGTGCCAGCAGCCCCGGGACTAGCGGGAGGGCCAATGAGCAGTTCTTC,CASSPGTSGRANEQFF
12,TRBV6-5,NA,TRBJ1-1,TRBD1,TGTGCCAGCAGTGCAAGACAGGGGGCAGCTTTCTTT,CASSARQGAAFF